This T cell receptor (beta chain) stems from a study of PD-1 blockade in classical Hodgkin lymphoma. Time point in this sample: newly diagnosed, previously untreated cHL patient sample. Some clones are missing from TCRdb's copy, which holds only in-frame ones; the method was immunoSEQ multiplex PCR. This table holds around 30,000 clones, more than 85% found once. As for this clone: The target antigen is unknown.

This CDR3 spans 14 amino acids. V dropped 3 bases and J dropped 5 bases, with 13 bases sitting between them. In germline, CDR1 is MNHNS, CDR2 SASEGT. Whole-study findings and limits: Newly diagnosed patients were reported to start with lower TCR diversity than healthy donors.

Sequenced material: peripheral blood mononuclear cells (PBMCs). The TCR was taken from a human donor with classical Hodgkin lymphoma. J is TRBJ1-2 and V is TRBV6-1; D is unresolved. CDR3 bases: TGTGCCAGCAGTGACGGGCAAAGTGTGTATGGCTACACCTTC. The encoded protein is CASSDGQSVYGYTF.